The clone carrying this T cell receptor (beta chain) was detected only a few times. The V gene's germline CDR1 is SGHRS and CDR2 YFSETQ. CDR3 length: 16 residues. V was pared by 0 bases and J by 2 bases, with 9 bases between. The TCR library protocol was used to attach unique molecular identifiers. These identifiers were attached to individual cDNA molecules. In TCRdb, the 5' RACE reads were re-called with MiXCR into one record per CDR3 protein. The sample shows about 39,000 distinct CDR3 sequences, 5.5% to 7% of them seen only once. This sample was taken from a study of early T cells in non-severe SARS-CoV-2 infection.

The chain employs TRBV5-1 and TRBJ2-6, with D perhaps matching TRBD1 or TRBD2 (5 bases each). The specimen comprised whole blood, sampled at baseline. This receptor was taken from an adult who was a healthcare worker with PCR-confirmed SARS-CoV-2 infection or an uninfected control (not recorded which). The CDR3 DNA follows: TGCGCCAGCAGCTTGGACCCGGGACCTGGGGCCAACGTCCTGACTTTC. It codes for CASSLDPGPGANVLTF.